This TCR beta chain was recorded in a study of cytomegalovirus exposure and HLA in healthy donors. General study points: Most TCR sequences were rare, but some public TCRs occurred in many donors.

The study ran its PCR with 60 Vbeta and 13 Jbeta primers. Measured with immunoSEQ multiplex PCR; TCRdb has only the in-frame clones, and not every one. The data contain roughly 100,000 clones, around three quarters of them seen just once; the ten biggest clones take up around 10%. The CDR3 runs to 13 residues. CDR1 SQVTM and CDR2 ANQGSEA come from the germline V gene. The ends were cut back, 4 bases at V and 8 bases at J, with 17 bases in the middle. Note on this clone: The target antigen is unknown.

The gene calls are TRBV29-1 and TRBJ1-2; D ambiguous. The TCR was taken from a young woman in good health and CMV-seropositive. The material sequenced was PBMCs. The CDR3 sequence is CSVGGREALGYTF. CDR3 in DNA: TGCAGCGTTGGGGGTAGGGAGGCCCTGGGCTACACCTTC.